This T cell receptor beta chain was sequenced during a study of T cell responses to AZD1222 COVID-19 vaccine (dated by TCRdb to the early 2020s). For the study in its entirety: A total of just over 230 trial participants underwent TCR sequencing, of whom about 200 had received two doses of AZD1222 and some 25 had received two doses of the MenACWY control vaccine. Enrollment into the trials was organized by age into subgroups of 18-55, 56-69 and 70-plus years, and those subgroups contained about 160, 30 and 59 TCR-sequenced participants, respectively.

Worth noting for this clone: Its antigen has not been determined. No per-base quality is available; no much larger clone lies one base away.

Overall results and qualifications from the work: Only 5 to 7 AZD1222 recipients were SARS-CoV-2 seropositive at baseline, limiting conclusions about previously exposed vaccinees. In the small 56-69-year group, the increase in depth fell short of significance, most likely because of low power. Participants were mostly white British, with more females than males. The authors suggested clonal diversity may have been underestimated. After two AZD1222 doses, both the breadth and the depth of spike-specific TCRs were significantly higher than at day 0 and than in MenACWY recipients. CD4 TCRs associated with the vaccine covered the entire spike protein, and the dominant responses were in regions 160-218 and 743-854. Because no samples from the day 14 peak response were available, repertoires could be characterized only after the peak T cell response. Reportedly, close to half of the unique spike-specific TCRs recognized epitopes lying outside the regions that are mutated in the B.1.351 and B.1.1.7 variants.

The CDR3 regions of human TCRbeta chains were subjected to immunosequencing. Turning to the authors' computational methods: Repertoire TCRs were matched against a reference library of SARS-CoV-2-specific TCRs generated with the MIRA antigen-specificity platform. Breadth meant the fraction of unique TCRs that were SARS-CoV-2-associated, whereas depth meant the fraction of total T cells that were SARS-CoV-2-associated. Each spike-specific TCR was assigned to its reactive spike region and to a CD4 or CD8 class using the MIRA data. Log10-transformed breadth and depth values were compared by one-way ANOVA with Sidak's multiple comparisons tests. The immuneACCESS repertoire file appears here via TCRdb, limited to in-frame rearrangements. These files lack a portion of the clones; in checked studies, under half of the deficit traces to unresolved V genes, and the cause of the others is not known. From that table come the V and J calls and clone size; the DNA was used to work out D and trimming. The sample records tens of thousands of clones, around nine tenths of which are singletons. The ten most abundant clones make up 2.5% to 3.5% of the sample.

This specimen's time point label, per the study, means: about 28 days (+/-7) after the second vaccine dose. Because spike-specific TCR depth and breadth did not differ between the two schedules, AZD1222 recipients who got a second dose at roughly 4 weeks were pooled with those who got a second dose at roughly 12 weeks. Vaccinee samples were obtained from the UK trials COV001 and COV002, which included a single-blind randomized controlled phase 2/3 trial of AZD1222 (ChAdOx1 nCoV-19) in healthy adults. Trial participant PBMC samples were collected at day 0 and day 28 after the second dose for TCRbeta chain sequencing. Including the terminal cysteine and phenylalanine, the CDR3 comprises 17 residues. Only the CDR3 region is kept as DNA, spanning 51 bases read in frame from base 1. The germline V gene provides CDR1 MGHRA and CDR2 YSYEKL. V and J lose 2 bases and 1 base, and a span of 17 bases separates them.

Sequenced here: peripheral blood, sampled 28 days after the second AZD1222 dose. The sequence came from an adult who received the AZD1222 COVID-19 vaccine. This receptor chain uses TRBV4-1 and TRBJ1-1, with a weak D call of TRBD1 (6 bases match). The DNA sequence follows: TGCGCCAGCAGCCAATTTGTTTCGGACAGTTGGAACACTGAAGCTTTCTTT. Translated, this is CASSQFVSDSWNTEAFF.